This T cell receptor beta chain stems from a study of blood T cell repertoires in COVID-19. Across the study: There were acute and convalescent COVID-19 samples, and they came from the United States, Italy and Spain.

V trimming: 3 bases; J trimming: 1 base; junction bases outside the gene matches: 2. The CDR3 runs 15 residues. Germline-derived CDR1 and CDR2 are KGHSH and LQKENI. Profiling relied on immunoSEQ multiplex PCR, and the TCRdb table lists in-frame clones only, not all of them. The sample lists about 190,000 clones; roughly 90% were seen once. The rearrangement links TRBV18 to TRBJ1-5; 8 nucleotides agree with TRBD1. This receptor was obtained from a middle-aged woman who had recovered from COVID-19. The sample taken for sequencing was peripheral blood. CDR3 residues: CASSPQGASNQPQHF. The CDR3, as DNA: TGTGCCAGCTCACCCCAGGGGGCCAGCAATCAGCCCCAGCATTTT.